This is a list of T cell receptor beta chains from one sample in a study of blood T cell repertoires in COVID-19. Measured with immunoSEQ multiplex PCR; TCRdb has only the in-frame clones, and not every one. The sample contains some 100,000 clones, 70% to 90% of which appear only once. Material: PBMCs or T cells enriched from blood (not recorded which). Source of these receptors: a woman in her fifties or sixties who had recovered from COVID-19. Each CDR3 is given with its conserved first and last residue. A D gene is named only where the DNA matches it firmly. Some rows have no size entry. The others give once, few or many, or a class for an expanded clone.

J: TRBJ2-2; size: NA; V: TRBV5-1; D: NA; CDR3: CASSLSSYDTGELFF; DNA: TGCGCCAGCAGCTTATCTAGTTACGACACCGGGGAGCTGTTTTTT
J: TRBJ2-5; size: NA; V: TRBV9; D: TRBD2; CDR3: CASSVVSGAGETQYF; DNA: TGTGCCAGCAGCGTAGTTAGCGGGGCTGGAGAGACCCAGTACTTC
J: TRBJ1-5; size: medium-sized; V: TRBV19; D: NA; CDR3: CASSIGTSQPQHF; DNA: TGTGCCAGTAGTATAGGAACAAGTCAGCCCCAGCATTTT
J: TRBJ1-5; size: NA; V: TRBV4-1; D: NA; CDR3: CASSPLTSVNSNQPQHF; DNA: TGCGCCAGCAGCCCATTGACTTCTGTAAATAGCAATCAGCCCCAGCATTTT
J: TRBJ2-2; size: NA; V: TRBV7-2; D: NA; CDR3: CASSLVVASVDTGELFF; DNA: TGTGCCAGCAGCTTAGTTGTAGCTAGCGTAGACACCGGGGAGCTGTTTTTT
J: TRBJ2-7; size: NA; V: TRBV7-9; D: TRBD2; CDR3: CASSLSGGVAGRTTYEQYF; DNA: TGTGCCAGCAGCCTCTCCGGGGGCGTAGCGGGGAGAACAACCTACGAGCAGTACTTC
J: TRBJ2-3; size: once; V: TRBV28; D: TRBD2; CDR3: CASSPGGEDTQYF; DNA: TGTGCCAGCAGCCCGGGGGGTGAAGATACGCAGTATTTT
J: TRBJ2-7; size: NA; V: TRBV11-3; D: TRBD2; CDR3: CASSSGLAGVNHEQYF; DNA: TGTGCCAGCAGCTCAGGCCTAGCGGGAGTTAACCACGAGCAGTACTTC
J: TRBJ1-5; size: once; V: TRBV28; D: TRBD1; CDR3: CASSLSGTGGVQPQHF; DNA: TGTGCCAGCAGTTTGTCCGGGACAGGGGGCGTTCAGCCCCAGCATTTT
J: TRBJ1-2; size: NA; V: TRBV30; D: TRBD1; CDR3: CAWSVGDRQNYGYTF; DNA: TGTGCCTGGAGTGTTGGGGACAGGCAGAACTATGGCTACACCTTC
J: TRBJ2-7; size: NA; V: TRBV5-1; D: TRBD2; CDR3: CASSPVAGGRYSYEQYF; DNA: TGCGCCAGCAGCCCTGTAGCGGGGGGGCGATACTCTTACGAGCAGTACTTC
J: TRBJ2-2; size: NA; V: TRBV24-1; D: TRBD1; CDR3: CATSDRNRGRSTGELFF; DNA: TGTGCCACCAGTGACAGAAACAGGGGAAGGAGCACCGGGGAGCTGTTTTTT
J: TRBJ2-3; size: NA; V: TRBV29-1; D: NA; CDR3: CSVGQASTDTQYF; DNA: TGCAGCGTTGGACAGGCCAGCACAGATACGCAGTATTTT
J: TRBJ2-2; size: NA; V: TRBV15; D: TRBD2; CDR3: CATSSGTSGGGGELFF; DNA: TGTGCCACCAGCAGCGGGACTAGCGGGGGTGGCGGGGAGCTGTTTTTT
J: TRBJ2-1; size: NA; V: TRBV27; D: NA; CDR3: CASRYSGNSYNEQFF; DNA: TGTGCCAGCAGATATAGCGGCAACTCCTACAATGAGCAGTTCTTC
J: TRBJ1-5; size: NA; V: TRBV2; D: NA; CDR3: CASSKMGLVGQPQHF; DNA: TGTGCCAGCAGCAAGATGGGACTTGTGGGTCAGCCCCAGCATTTT
J: TRBJ2-7; size: NA; V: TRBV7-2; D: TRBD1; CDR3: CASSLDTGGYEQYF; DNA: TGTGCCAGCAGCTTAGACACAGGGGGCTACGAGCAGTACTTC
J: TRBJ2-5; size: NA; V: TRBV5-1; D: NA; CDR3: CASSFGVEAETQYF; DNA: TGCGCCAGCAGTTTCGGGGTAGAAGCGGAGACCCAGTACTTC
J: TRBJ1-2; size: NA; V: TRBV3-1/TRBV3-2; D: NA; CDR3: CASSQALRGTYGYTF; DNA: TGTGCCAGCAGCCAAGCTCTTAGGGGTACCTATGGCTACACCTTC